This T cell receptor beta chain originates from a study of shared clonotypes between healthy human individuals. The CDR3 is 13 residues long. CDR1 SGHNT and CDR2 YYREEE come from the germline V gene (reference sequence). Findings of the study overall: Naive CD4 clonotypes overlapped across a handful of donors at about 5.2%.

Clones were sequenced by immunoSEQ multiplex PCR, and TCRdb holds only the in-frame ones, with some missing. The table has fewer than 2.5 million clones, over 85% seen once. As for this clone: The antigen is unknown.

The receptor comes from a man between 18 and 29 years old in good health. Some clones in this sample may be carry-over from other donors' samples. Input material: naive CD4+ T cells from PBMCs. Subset denoted: CD45RA+ positively selected. The chain links TRBV5-4 to TRBJ2-5; TRBD1 agrees at 7 bases. Judging by the DNA end, TRBJ2-7 fits better; the J call may be wrong. Written as DNA, the CDR3 is TGTGCCAGCAGCTCCCAGGGGGAGTACGAGCAGTACTTC. This codes for CASSSQGEYEQYF.